Presented here are 32 T cell receptor beta chains from one specimen sequenced in a study of human T cells and chemical hapten exposure. Time point of the sample: healthy volunteer bleed at 2 weeks. Blood, whole and unfractionated, served as the source for total RNA extraction. MiXCR was run by TCRdb on the RACE reads, yielding one entry per CDR3 protein. The sample has 100,000 to 150,000 distinct CDR3 sequences, more than 7.5% seen once. What was sequenced was whole blood. The receptors derive from a male donor in good health. Some clones in this sample may be carry-over from other donors' samples.

A few counts support this clonotype. V and J are TRBV27 and TRBJ2-2; 13 bases align to TRBD2. Germline V lookup: CDR1 MNHEY, CDR2 SMNVEV (reference sequence). The CDR3 contains 15 residues. Unmatched junction bases numbered 6, after V lost 5 bases and J lost 9 bases. The CDR3 sequence is CASSPRTSGSRELFF. As DNA, the CDR3 is TGTGCCAGCAGTCCCCGGACTAGCGGGAGTCGGGAGCTGTTTTTT.

The rearrangement uses TRBV5-1 and TRBJ1-5; 11 bases line up with TRBD1. Unmatched junction bases numbered 1, after V lost 0 bases and J lost 5 bases. This CDR3 has 15 residues. Germline V lookup: CDR1 SGHRS, CDR2 YFSETQ. The CDR3 protein is CASSLGDRGDQPQHF. In DNA form, the CDR3 reads TGCGCCAGCAGCTTGGGGGACAGGGGGGATCAGCCCCAGCATTTT.

This clonotype has ten or more counts. The gene calls are TRBV2 and TRBJ2-5; D unclear. Trimming stripped 3 bases from V and 3 bases from J, with 8 bases between. Germline lookup yields CDR1 SNHLY and CDR2 FYNNEI. The CDR3 spans 13 residues. The CDR3 region is CASSEGTEETQYF. CDR3 coding DNA: TGTGCCAGCAGTGAGGGAACAGAAGAGACCCAGTACTTC.

The chain couples TRBV6-5 to TRBJ2-2, with 7 bases matching TRBD1. This CDR3 comprises 16 residues. CDR1 and CDR2 from the germline V gene are MNHEY and SVGAGI. The trim removed 0 bases at V and 7 bases at J, leaving 8 bases unmatched. The CDR3 DNA reads TGTGCCAGCAGTTACTCGACAGGGTTGGCGGGCGGGGAGCTGTTTTTT. Its protein is CASSYSTGLAGGELFF.

The chain has TRBV30 and TRBJ1-1; 9 nucleotides match TRBD1. The CDR3 is made up of 13 amino acids. After removal of 0 bases from V and 7 bases from J, the junction contained 3 bases not matched to a gene. CDR1 and CDR2 from the germline V gene are GTSNPN and SVGIG (reference sequence). In nucleotides, the CDR3 is TGTGCCTGGAGTGTACAGGGGGCGGATGAAGCTTTCTTT. It translates to CAWSVQGADEAFF.

The sample holds a few counts of this clonotype. This chain connects TRBV12-5 to TRBJ2-3; D is unclear. The ends were cut back, 2 bases at V and 5 bases at J, with 8 bases in the middle. The germline CDR1 and CDR2 sequences are LGHNT and FRNRAP. The CDR3 is 13 residues long. The CDR3 bases are TGTGCTAGTGGTTTGTCCGAACTAGATACGCAGTATTTT. Translated: CASGLSELDTQYF.

This clonotype was seen a few times. The V and J genes are TRBV25-1 and TRBJ1-5, with a weak D call TRBD1 (6 bases). Trimming left V 7 bases short and J 6 bases short, with 19 bases between. Germline V gene sequence: CDR1 MGHDK, CDR2 SYGVNS. This CDR3 is 15 amino acids long. As DNA, the CDR3 is TGTGCCAGCAAAGCCAGGGGAAGCGAAAGTCAGCCCCAGCATTTT. Its protein is CASKARGSESQPQHF. The variable domain in full, with the rest retrieved from reference TRBV25-1 and TRBJ1-5, is EADIYQTPRYLVIGTGKKITLECSQTMGHDKMYWYQQDPGMELHLIHYSYGVNSTEKGDLSSESTVSRIRTEHFPLTLESARPSHTSQYLCASKARGSESQPQHFGDGTRLSIL.

The chain joins TRBV20-1 to TRBJ1-5; a weak D match, TRBD1 (6 bases). V shed 6 bases and J shed 0 bases, with 15 bases lying between them. This CDR3 comprises 15 residues. The germline gives CDR1 DFQATT, CDR2 SNEGSKA (reference sequence). CDR3 residues: CSARNRDLSNQPQHF. The CDR3 DNA reads as TGCAGTGCCAGGAACAGGGACCTTAGCAATCAGCCCCAGCATTTT.

This clonotype was detected many times. The chain has TRBV7-2 and TRBJ2-2, with 14 bases identical to TRBD2. This CDR3 is 18 amino acids long. The germline V gene encodes CDR1 SGHTA and CDR2 FQGNSA. V shed 6 bases, J shed 1 base, and the junction held 7 bases outside the gene matches. The CDR3 loop is CASRAGLAGAGNTGELFF. For the CDR3, the DNA is TGTGCCAGCAGGGCGGGACTAGCGGGAGCGGGGAACACCGGGGAGCTGTTTTTT.

The CDR3: CASRQNSGNQPQHF. The CDR3 DNA is TGTGCCAGCAGACAGAACTCCGGCAATCAGCCCCAGCATTTT. The genes are TRBV12-3 or TRBV12-4 and TRBJ1-5; D not certain. The CDR3 extends over 14 amino acids. Trimming shortened V by 6 bases and J by 2 bases, and 11 bases separated the two germline ends.

Remarks on this clonotype: This clone may be a read error of a much larger clone one base away. This chain joins TRBV5-1 and TRBJ2-2; the match to TRBD2 covers 11 bases. CDR1 and CDR2 (germline): SGHRS, YFSETQ. With 0 bases clipped from V and 5 bases from J, the junction kept 6 bases outside the gene matches. This CDR3 has 17 residues. CDR3 in DNA: TGCGCCAGCAGCTTGGCGAGACTAGCGGGAACTACCGGGGAGCTGTTTTTT. Amino acid sequence: CASSLARLAGTTGELFF.

This chain joins TRBV5-4 and TRBJ2-5; 9 nucleotides agree with TRBD2. CDR1 is SGHNT and CDR2 is YYREEE in the germline V gene (reference sequence). The CDR3 consists of 18 residues. V gave up 3 bases and J gave up 2 bases; unmatched junction bases: 14. Written as DNA, the CDR3 is TGTGCCAGCAGCTCCAACGAGGCGCGGGGGGGGAGACAAGAGACCCAGTACTTC. Its protein product is CASSSNEARGGRQETQYF.

In its sample, this clonotype was seen a few times. This sequence joins TRBV6-5 and TRBJ2-7; 11 bases map to TRBD2. The V segment lost 0 bases and the J segment 4 bases; nucleotides outside the gene matches: 29. This CDR3 is built from 24 residues. Germline CDR1 is MNHEY and CDR2 is SVGAGI. The CDR3 DNA sequence: TGTGCCAGCAGTTACTCGAAGTGGATTCTATGGGGGACTAGCGGAACACCCCGGGGTTACGAGCAGTACTTC. Its translation is CASSYSKWILWGTSGTPRGYEQYF.

The rearrangement uses TRBV5-5 and TRBJ1-1; 8 bases align to TRBD1. The germline V gene has CDR1 SGHKS and CDR2 YYEKEE (reference sequence). This CDR3 region has 13 residues. Trimming removed 4 bases from V and 7 bases from J; junction bases left unmatched: 6. CDR3 in amino acids: CASSRGQGSEAFF. The CDR3 DNA reads TGTGCCAGCAGCCGAGGACAGGGAAGTGAAGCTTTCTTT.

This clonotype appeared a few times. This chain uses TRBV19 with TRBJ1-4; 8 nucleotides align to TRBD1. V was pared by 4 bases and J by 8 bases, with 6 bases of the junction left unmatched. Germline loops: CDR1 LNHDA, CDR2 SQIVND (reference sequence). This CDR3 contains 14 residues. CDR3 residues: CASSTDRVQEKLFF. The CDR3, as DNA: TGTGCCAGTAGTACGGACAGGGTACAAGAAAAACTGTTTTTT.

This clonotype was detected many times. J is TRBJ1-3 and V is TRBV9; 7 bases fit TRBD1. Trimming at V came to 4 bases and at J to 0 bases, leaving 10 bases not matched to a gene. This CDR3 contains 17 residues. Germline CDR1 reads SGDLS; CDR2 reads YYNGEE. CDR3 residues: CASSFYDRASSGNTIYF. DNA of the CDR3: TGTGCCAGCAGCTTCTATGACAGGGCGAGCTCTGGAAACACCATATATTTT. Full variable domain (outside the CDR3, taken from reference TRBV9 and TRBJ1-3): DSGVTQTPKHLITATGQRVTLRCSPRSGDLSVYWYQQSLDQGLQFLIQYYNGEERAKGNILERFSAQQFPDLHSELNLSSLELGDSALYFCASSFYDRASSGNTIYFGEGSWLTVV.

This clonotype was seen more than once but under ten times. This chain links TRBV27 with TRBJ2-1; 8 bases align to TRBD2. The length of the CDR3 is 13 residues. V was pared by 8 bases and J by 2 bases, with 2 bases of the junction left unmatched. Looked up from germline, CDR1 is MNHEY and CDR2 is SMNVEV (reference sequence). CDR3 protein: CASSRGAYNEQFF. The DNA of the CDR3 is TGTGCCAGCTCGCGGGGGGCCTACAATGAGCAGTTCTTC.

This clonotype was seen many times. V and J are TRBV12-3 or TRBV12-4 and TRBJ2-1; 14 bases line up with TRBD2. This CDR3 region has 15 residues. V shed 6 bases and J 3 bases; nucleotides not matched to a gene: 1. The CDR3 here is CASRGTSGGYNEQFF. In nucleotides, the CDR3 is TGTGCCAGCAGGGGGACTAGCGGGGGCTACAATGAGCAGTTCTTC.

This rearrangement joins TRBV13 to TRBJ1-1; 7 nucleotides match TRBD1. In germline, CDR1 is PRHDT, CDR2 FYEKMQ (reference sequence). V was clipped by 4 bases and J by 3 bases; unmatched bases: 11. This CDR3 is built from 16 residues. The CDR3 here is CASSSLEDRVHTEAFF. The CDR3 region has the DNA TGTGCCAGCAGCTCCCTGGAAGACAGGGTCCACACTGAAGCTTTCTTT.

The genes are TRBV5-4 and TRBJ2-7; D might be TRBD1 (6 bases). Germline V gene lookup returns CDR1 SGHNT and CDR2 YYREEE (reference sequence). The ends were cut back, 4 bases at V and 0 bases at J, with 14 bases in the middle. The CDR3 consists of 15 residues. CDR3 sequence (DNA): TGTGCCAGCAGCCGGGACAAGGGGAGCTCCTACGAGCAGTACTTC. Protein product: CASSRDKGSSYEQYF.

The V gene is TRBV29-1, the J gene TRBJ2-1; a weak D match, TRBD2 (6 bases). Germline V lookup: CDR1 SQVTM, CDR2 ANQGSEA. The CDR3 loop spans 13 amino acids. V shed 5 bases and J shed 5 bases, with 13 bases lying between them. Written as DNA, the CDR3 is TGCAGCGTTCGTGGACTAAGTAACAATGAGCAGTTCTTC. Protein sequence: CSVRGLSNNEQFF.

This clonotype was picked up a small number of times. The rearrangement links TRBV7-6 to TRBJ2-1, with 8 bases identical to TRBD2. V lost 1 base, J lost 2 bases, and 7 bases stayed unmatched. The CDR3 consists of 17 residues. Germline V gives CDR1 SGHVS, CDR2 FNYEAQ. CDR3 nucleotides: TGTGCCAGCAGCTTAGAGCCTGGCGGGGGGACCTACAATGAGCAGTTCTTC. Amino acid sequence: CASSLEPGGGTYNEQFF.

This clonotype occurred a few times. The chain uses TRBV2 and TRBJ1-6; 7 bases map to TRBD1. The length of the CDR3 is 14 residues. V lost 5 bases, J lost 7 bases, and 5 bases stayed unmatched. Germline V CDR1 and CDR2: SNHLY, FYNNEI. As DNA, the CDR3 is TGTGCCAGCAGTCCCGGGACAGCGAATTCACCCCTCCACTTT. This gives the protein CASSPGTANSPLHF.

This clonotype was observed a handful of times. The chain couples TRBV6-2 or TRBV6-3 to TRBJ2-5, with no clear D. V was pared by 5 bases and J by 5 bases, with 6 bases between. In germline, CDR1 is MNHEY, CDR2 SVGEGT. The CDR3 sequence is 11 residues long. In DNA form, the CDR3 reads TGTGCCAGCAGTACTCGTGAGACCCAGTACTTC. Translating gives CASSTRETQYF.

This clonotype was recorded only once. This chain connects TRBV7-2 to TRBJ2-7, with 8 positions matching TRBD2. The J segment lost 4 bases and the V segment lost 4 bases, leaving 9 bases of the junction unmatched. This CDR3 spans 15 amino acids. CDR1 and CDR2 from the germline V gene are SGHTA and FQGNSA. CDR3 in amino acids: CASSSPPGGPYEQYF. In nucleotides, the CDR3 is TGTGCCAGCAGCTCACCCCCGGGAGGGCCGTACGAGCAGTACTTC.

The rearrangement joins TRBV6-1 to TRBJ2-2, with D hard to call. CDR3 length equals 12 residues. V lost 6 bases and J 4 bases, leaving 6 bases between the germline ends. The germline CDR1 and CDR2 sequences are MNHNS and SASEGT. The CDR3 loop reads CASSTVTGELFF. For the CDR3, the DNA is TGTGCCAGCAGCACCGTCACCGGGGAGCTGTTTTTT.

This clonotype occurred a few times. The gene calls are TRBV28 and TRBJ2-5; D is uncertain. The germline V gene has CDR1 MDHEN and CDR2 SYDVKM. The V gene lost 11 bases and the J gene lost 1 base, with 17 bases spanning the gap. CDR3 length: 14 amino acids. Here the CDR3 DNA reads TGTGCCTCCACGAGCTGGGGATCCCAAGAGACCCAGTACTTC. It translates to CASTSWGSQETQYF. The full variable domain, rest sourced from reference TRBV28 and TRBJ2-5, is DVKVTQSSRYLVKRTGEKVFLECVQDMDHENMFWYRQDPGLGLRLIYFSYDVKMKEKGDIPEGYSVSREKKERFSLILESASTNQTSMYLCASTSWGSQETQYFGPGTRLLVL.

The sample holds many counts of this clonotype. Its ends do not fully match the called genes, so a read error is possible. DNA of the CDR3: TGTGCCAGCACTTACGGGACTCCTAGCACAGATACGCAGTATTTT. This encodes CASTYGTPSTDTQYF. The chain is built from TRBV6-5 and TRBJ2-3, with D maybe TRBD2 (6 bases). The CDR3 length is 15 residues. Germline values: CDR1 MNHEY, CDR2 SVGAGI.

Only a few counts were recorded for this clonotype. The chain links TRBV29-1 to TRBJ2-7, with a tentative D call TRBD1 (6 bases). Trimming pared 2 bases from V and 0 bases from J, leaving 11 bases between. CDR1 is SQVTM, CDR2 ANQGSEA, per germline. The CDR3 is made up of 14 amino acids. Written as DNA, the CDR3 is TGCAGCGTTGAATCCCCGGACAGCTCCTACGAGCAGTACTTC. Translated, it gives CSVESPDSSYEQYF.

This chain connects TRBV7-2 to TRBJ1-1, with TRBD1 matching 7 bases. CDR1 and CDR2 from the germline V gene are SGHTA and FQGNSA. J was trimmed by 1 base and V by 5 bases; bases with no gene match: 4. The CDR3 length is 14 residues. In DNA, the CDR3 is TGTGCCAGCAGCCGGGACAGCCAGAACACTGAAGCTTTCTTT. Translated, it gives CASSRDSQNTEAFF.

V gene TRBV5-6 combines with J gene TRBJ2-6; the match to TRBD2 covers 7 bases. The CDR3 loop spans 12 amino acids. Germline V lookup: CDR1 SGHDT, CDR2 YYEEEE. V shed 5 bases, J shed 19 bases, and the junction held 12 bases outside the gene matches. CDR3 amino acids: CASRAGTTGQTF. In nucleotides, the CDR3 is TGTGCCAGCAGAGCCGGGACTACCGGTCAAACTTTC.

The chain joins TRBV4-3 to TRBJ1-5; D remains unclear. CDR3 length: 15 residues. Trimming stripped 4 bases from V and 0 bases from J, with 10 bases between. Germline values: CDR1 LGHNA, CDR2 YSLEER. The CDR3 loop reads CASSRTYDSNQPQHF. CDR3 coding DNA: TGCGCCAGCAGCCGGACCTACGATAGCAATCAGCCCCAGCATTTT.